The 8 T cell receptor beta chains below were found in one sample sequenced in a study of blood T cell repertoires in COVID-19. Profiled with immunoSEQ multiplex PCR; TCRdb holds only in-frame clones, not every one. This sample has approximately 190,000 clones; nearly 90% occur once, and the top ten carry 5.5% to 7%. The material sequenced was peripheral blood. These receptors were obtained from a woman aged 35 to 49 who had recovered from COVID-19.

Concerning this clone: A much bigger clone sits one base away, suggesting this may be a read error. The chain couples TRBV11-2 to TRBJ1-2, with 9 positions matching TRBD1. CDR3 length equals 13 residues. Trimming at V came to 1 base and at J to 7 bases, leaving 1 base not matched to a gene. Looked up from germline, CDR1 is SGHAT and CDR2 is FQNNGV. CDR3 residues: CASSLGTGAGYTF. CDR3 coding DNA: TGTGCCAGCAGCTTAGGGACAGGGGCTGGCTACACCTTC.

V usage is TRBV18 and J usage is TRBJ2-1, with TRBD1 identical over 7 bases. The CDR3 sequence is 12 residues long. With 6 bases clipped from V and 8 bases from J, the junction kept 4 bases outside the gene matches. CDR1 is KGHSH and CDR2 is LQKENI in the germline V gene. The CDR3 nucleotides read TGTGCCAGCTCCCAAGGGGGCCATGAGCAGTTCTTC. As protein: CASSQGGHEQFF.

Here the CDR3 DNA reads TGTGCCAGCAGCTTCGGGGAGCCACTAAGAAACACTGAAGCTTTCTTT. Its translation is CASSFGEPLRNTEAFF. The chain carries TRBV5-5 and TRBJ1-1; D remains unclear. Germline loops: CDR1 SGHKS, CDR2 YYEKEE (reference sequence). V shed 2 bases and J shed 2 bases, with 16 bases lying between them. This CDR3 spans 16 amino acids.

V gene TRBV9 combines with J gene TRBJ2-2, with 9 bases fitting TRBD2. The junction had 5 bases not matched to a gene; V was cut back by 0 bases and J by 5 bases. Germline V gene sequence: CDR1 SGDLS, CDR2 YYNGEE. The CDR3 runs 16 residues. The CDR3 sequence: CASSVALAGATGELFF. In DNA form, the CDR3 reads TGTGCCAGCAGCGTAGCGTTAGCGGGAGCTACCGGGGAGCTGTTTTTT.

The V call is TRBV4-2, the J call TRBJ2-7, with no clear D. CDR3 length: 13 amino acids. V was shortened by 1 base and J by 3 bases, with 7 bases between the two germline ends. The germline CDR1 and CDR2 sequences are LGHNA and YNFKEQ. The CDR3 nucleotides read TGTGCCAGCAGCCAAGGGTCGGGCTACGAGCAGTACTTC. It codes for CASSQGSGYEQYF.

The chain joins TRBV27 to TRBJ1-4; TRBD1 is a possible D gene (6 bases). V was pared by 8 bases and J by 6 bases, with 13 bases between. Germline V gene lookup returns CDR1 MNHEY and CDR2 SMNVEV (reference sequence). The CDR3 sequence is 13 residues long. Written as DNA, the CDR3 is TGTGCCAGCGGGGTAGGGGGAGATGAAAAACTGTTTTTT. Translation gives CASGVGGDEKLFF.

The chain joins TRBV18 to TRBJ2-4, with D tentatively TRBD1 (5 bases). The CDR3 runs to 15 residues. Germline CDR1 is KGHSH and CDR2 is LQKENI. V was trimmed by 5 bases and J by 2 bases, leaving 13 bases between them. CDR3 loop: CASSKSAGTKNIQYF. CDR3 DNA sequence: TGTGCCAGCTCAAAGTCGGCAGGGACCAAAAACATTCAGTACTTC.

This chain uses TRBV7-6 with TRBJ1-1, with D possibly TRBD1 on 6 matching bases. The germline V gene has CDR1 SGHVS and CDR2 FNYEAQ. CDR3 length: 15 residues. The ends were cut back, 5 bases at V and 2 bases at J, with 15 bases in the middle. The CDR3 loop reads CASSLRTEINTEAFF. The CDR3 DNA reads TGTGCCAGCAGCCTAAGGACAGAGATAAACACTGAAGCTTTCTTT.